The clone carrying this T cell receptor beta chain was counted only a few times. The record originates from a study of blood T cell repertoires in COVID-19. Trimming shortened V by 4 bases and J by 2 bases, and 15 bases separated the two germline ends. There are 16 residues in the CDR3. CDR1 is MDHEN, CDR2 SYDVKM, per germline. Profiling relied on immunoSEQ multiplex PCR, and the TCRdb table lists in-frame clones only, not all of them. The repertoire holds 70,000 to 80,000 clones, approximately 88% seen once, with around 6.7% in the top ten. V is TRBV28 and J is TRBJ1-5; D remains unclear. This TCR derives from a woman aged 50 to 65 with acute or convalescent COVID-19. Sample: peripheral blood. CDR3 bases: TGTGCCAGCAGTTCCCAGTTCGTGGCCCGCAATCAGCCCCAGCATTTT. This sequence encodes CASSSQFVARNQPQHF.